Included here is one TCR beta chain sequence, with context. This clonotype has a handful of counts. Its antigen is unknown. One base away there is no much larger clone; base qualities are not given. The data belong to a study of T cells in Graves' hyperthyroidism and ophthalmopathy (dated by TCRdb to the late 2010s). Context from the whole study: Peripheral blood was sampled at the time of initial diagnosis, prior to any treatment. TCR V-J signatures able to tell the groups apart were searched for in a discovery cohort of about a hundred patients, of whom around 43 had Graves' ophthalmopathy and about 55 had stable Graves' hyperthyroidism. Prospective prediction of ophthalmopathy was tested in an independent validation cohort of fewer than 20 hyperthyroidism patients and roughly 16 patients who later progressed to ophthalmopathy. The 100 or so discovery patients were randomly split 7:3 into training and test sets. In addition, the study compared T-cell repertoires in thyroid tissue and in blood from several Graves' hyperthyroidism patients. After sampling, hyperthyroidism patients received methimazole starting at 30 mg daily, and ophthalmopathy patients received high-dose intravenous methylprednisolone. The paper describes TCR Vbeta CDR3 sequencing of 120 to 150 peripheral blood samples, made up of 43 ophthalmopathy patients, 70 to 75 hyperthyroidism patients and about 17 progressor patients.

V is shortened by 5 bases, J by 2 bases, and the region joining them spans 15 bases. The germline V gene encodes CDR1 SGHTA and CDR2 FQGNSA. The CDR3 covers 15 residues, taking in both the cysteine and the phenylalanine. Only the CDR3 portion is preserved as DNA: 45 bases, with reading frame beginning at the first base. Ophthalmopathy patients had moderately to severely active disease, with a Clinical Activity Score of 3 or more, a NOSPECS grade of 4 or more, and a disease duration of less than 3 months. Exclusion was applied to patients with uncontrolled infections, other autoimmune diseases, pregnancy or lactation. Clinical symptoms, serum thyroxine and TRAb, thyroid ultrasound, and orbital computed tomography formed the basis for the diagnoses. Ficoll-Paque density gradient centrifugation was used to isolate PBMCs from 10 ml of fresh peripheral blood. Total RNA was extracted using Trizol reagent, and RNA quality was assessed on an Agilent 2100 Bioanalyzer.

Study-wide findings and limitations: Sample size was not statistically predetermined, and investigators were not blinded to group allocation. Blood samples also contained most of the expanded thyroid clonotypes (frequency above 0.001), which suggests that blood repertoires may reflect thyroid immune responses. In validation, the model predicted progression to ophthalmopathy with 55% to 71% sensitivity and around 72% specificity, a median of around 6.6 months before onset. In cross-validation, a model built on a 13 V-J signature told ophthalmopathy apart from stable hyperthyroidism with under 90% sensitivity and approximately 81% specificity, and in testing the same model reached 80%/75%.

TCR beta CDR3 regions were amplified from RNA transcripts. The TCR CDR3 was subjected to a first round of RT-PCR using the HTBI primer set and the Qiagen OneStep RT-PCR kit. The libraries were constructed in a second round of multiplex PCR and then size-selected and purified. Sequencing of the libraries was done on an Illumina HiSeq2000 using paired-end 100 bp reads. On the study's bioinformatics: SOAPnuke was used to process the raw data, throwing out any read that contained adapters or uncalled bases, had a mean Phred below 15, or lacked an exact constant-primer or identifier match. COPE v1.2.5 was used to merge the high-quality paired reads, and each unique nucleotide sequence was defined as a clonotype. Clonotypes were aligned to IMGT TRBV, TRBD and TRBJ reference segments using MiTCR v1.1. The analysis included only V-J combinations with a frequency above 0.0001, which together covered 98% to 99.2% of the repertoires. The TCS score was defined as the ratio of F50 (clonal expansion) to E x V (chaos), calculated using BLOSUM62-based TCRdist between CDR3 peptides within each V-J. Welch's t-statistics and random forest reduced fewer than 600 V-J features to roughly 13, which were used in a naive Bayes classifier (R e1071). TCRdb redid the processing of the public reads, applying fastp at Q25 and MiXCR, and retained in-frame beta chains. Identical CDR3 protein sequences are pooled into one entry, listed with their most common genes and DNA. TCRdb's processing, not the authors' own work, is the source of the V and J calls. The sample data list around 600,000 distinct CDR3 sequences, and about 14% of these were observed just once. The ten largest clones add up to approximately 12% of the sample.

In this chain, TRBV7-2 is recombined with TRBJ1-2; the D gene cannot be named for sure. Sequenced sample: blood. This clonotype originated in a woman aged 45-65 years with Graves' ophthalmopathy. The encoded CDR3 is CASSQPALPNYGYTF. The nucleotides read TGTGCCAGCAGCCAGCCGGCATTGCCAAACTATGGCTACACCTTC. The full variable domain, completed from the reference TRBV7-2 and TRBJ1-2 proteins outside the CDR3, reads GAGVSQSPSNKVTEKGKDVELRCDPISGHTALYWYRQSLGQGLEFLIYFQGNSAPDKSGLPSDRFSAERTGGSVSTLTIQRTQQEDSAVYLCASSQPALPNYGYTFGSGTRLTVV.